Sequencing of this T cell receptor (beta chain) was carried out in a study of cytotoxic CD8 clonotypes in ibrutinib-treated CLL. Overall study context: Across the patients, about a dozen were relapsed/refractory, approximately 15 treatment-naive and about 18 IGHV unmutated. Averaging across samples gave about 230,000 productive templates and roughly 87,000 productive rearrangements. Study observations and caveats: Public clonotypes, rarely seen, contracted or held steady on treatment.

CDR3 size: 13 residues. The germline V gene has CDR1 SGHTA and CDR2 FQGTGA. V shed 3 bases and J 9 bases; nucleotides not matched to a gene: 0. Assay used: immunoSEQ multiplex PCR; TCRdb lists only in-frame clones, some missing. The sample holds roughly 20,000 clones, over 70% seen once. About this clone itself: Its antigen is as yet unknown.

The chain is built from TRBV7-3 and TRBJ2-1, with 12 bases matching TRBD2. The source is a human donor with chronic lymphocytic leukemia. The sample here was PBMCs, taken before ibrutinib treatment. In DNA, the CDR3 is TGTGCCAGCAGCTTGGGACTAGCGGGTGAGCAGTTCTTC. Translating gives CASSLGLAGEQFF.